The 10 T cell receptor beta chains presented below share a single source sample, sequenced in a study of OX40 agonist ivuxolimab in advanced cancers. Clones were sequenced by immunoSEQ multiplex PCR, and TCRdb holds only the in-frame ones, with some missing. This sample yields around 63,000 clones, of which 75% to 90% are seen a single time; less than 14% belongs to the top ten. Sample: CD4+ or CD8+ T cells sorted from blood, taken in a trial of the OX40 agonist ivuxolimab. These receptors came from an adult with an advanced solid tumor such as melanoma, head and neck, liver or kidney cancer.

This clone was detected only a few times. This chain uses TRBV2 with TRBJ2-5, with 7 bases lining up with TRBD2. V shed 5 bases and J 4 bases; nucleotides not matched to a gene: 4. The CDR3 consists of 13 residues. From germline, CDR1 is SNHLY and CDR2 FYNNEI. CDR3 sequence (DNA): TGTGCCAGCAGTCCCGGACTAGGAGAGACCCAGTACTTC. Protein: CASSPGLGETQYF.

The rearrangement links TRBV18 to TRBJ2-4, with 12 bases lining up with TRBD2. There are 16 residues in the CDR3. V shed 4 bases and J 5 bases; nucleotides not matched to a gene: 6. CDR1 is KGHSH, CDR2 LQKENI, per germline. CDR3 sequence (DNA): TGTGCCAGCTCACTCACTAGCGGGGGGCCCCAAAACATTCAGTACTTC. It codes for CASSLTSGGPQNIQYF.

A single count supports this clone. CDR3 sequence: CASSGGIRMIRQETQYF. CDR3 bases: TGCGCCAGCAGTGGAGGGATCAGAATGATCCGCCAAGAGACCCAGTACTTC. The J gene is TRBJ2-5, the V gene TRBV10-1, with D maybe TRBD2 (5 bases). Looked up from germline, CDR1 is WNHNN and CDR2 is SYGVQD (reference sequence). CDR3 length equals 17 residues. Trimming cost V 4 bases and J 1 base, with 19 bases left between them.

The chain employs TRBV6-5 and TRBJ1-2, with D maybe TRBD1 (6 bases). Germline V gene data show CDR1 as MNHEY and CDR2 as SVGAGI. CDR3 size: 16 residues. Trimming stripped 2 bases from V and 4 bases from J, with 17 bases between. CDR3 bases: TGTGCCAGCAGTTACACACCACAGGGCCCCGTCTATGGCTACACCTTC. This sequence encodes CASSYTPQGPVYGYTF.

This clone was counted once. The V call is TRBV15, the J call TRBJ2-5; D perhaps matches TRBD1 (5 bases). The V gene's germline CDR1 is LNHNV and CDR2 YYDKDF (reference sequence). V shed 1 base and J shed 3 bases, with 15 bases lying between them. The length of the CDR3 is 16 residues. The chain's CDR3 is CATSRGETVLKETQYF. As DNA, the CDR3 is TGTGCCACCAGCAGAGGAGAGACAGTCCTGAAAGAGACCCAGTACTTC.

The chain recombines TRBV5-1 with TRBJ2-2, with 8 bases aligning to TRBD1. V shed 10 bases, J shed 4 bases, and the junction held 12 bases outside the gene matches. The CDR3 spans 15 residues. From germline, CDR1 is SGHRS and CDR2 YFSETQ. The DNA of the CDR3 is TGCGCCTCGAGTCCGAGACAGGGGACCACCGGGGAGCTGTTTTTT. Translated: CASSPRQGTTGELFF. Complete variable domain (other parts from reference TRBV5-1 and TRBJ2-2): KAGVTQTPRYLIKTRGQQVTLSCSPISGHRSVSWYQQTPGQGLQFLFEYFSETQRNKGNFPGRFSGRQFSNSRSEMNVSTLELGDSALYLCASSPRQGTTGELFFGEGSRLTVL.

The table lists this clone with a few counts. The sample carries other DNA sequences with the same CDR3. V gene TRBV27 combines with J gene TRBJ1-1; 9 bases agree with TRBD1. Germline V CDR1 and CDR2: MNHEY, SMNVEV (reference sequence). This CDR3 spans 14 amino acids. Losses at the gene ends were 4 bases for V and 5 bases for J; bases not matched to a gene: 5. CDR3 protein: CASSWGQGRTEAFF. The CDR3 DNA is TGTGCCAGCAGTTGGGGACAGGGACGAACTGAAGCTTTCTTT.

J is TRBJ2-3 and V is TRBV29-1; D may correspond to TRBD1 or TRBD2 (6 bases each). There are 14 residues in the CDR3. V was trimmed by 8 bases and J by 5 bases, leaving 20 bases between them. Germline V gene data show CDR1 as SQVTM and CDR2 as ANQGSEA. CDR3 coding DNA: TGCAGCTCCAGAGGGGGTTTGGGGGGAGATACGCAGTATTTT. Protein product: CSSRGGLGGDTQYF.

CDR3 region: CASSSAGTGAGWTEAFF. The CDR3, as DNA: TGTGCCAGCTCAAGTGCGGGGACAGGGGCCGGGTGGACTGAAGCTTTCTTT. J is TRBJ1-1 and V is TRBV18; 10 bases agree with TRBD1. V shed 5 bases, J shed 5 bases, and the junction held 14 bases outside the gene matches. The germline gives CDR1 KGHSH, CDR2 LQKENI. The CDR3 has 17 residues.

The chain uses TRBV21-1 and TRBJ2-3; the table's D call of TRBD1 was not tested on the DNA. TRBV21-1 is classified as a pseudogene. CDR3 length: 15 residues. DNA for the CDR3: TGTGCCAGCACGCTGCCTTACCCAGGCACAGATACGCAGTATTTT. Residues: CASTLPYPGTDTQYF.